This T cell receptor beta chain appears in the sequencing data of a study of shared clonotypes between healthy human individuals. Points from the study as a whole: Naive CD4 clonotype sharing across several donors was 5% to 6%. Memory subsets generally showed lower estimated richness than naive subsets.

Terminally differentiated effector memory CD45RA+ cells were excluded from the naive CD8 cells, which were CD45RO-negative and positively selected for CCR7. Details on this clone: What it recognizes is unknown.

The V gene's germline CDR1 is MGHRA and CDR2 YSYEKL. The CDR3 is 16 amino acids. Sequencing was performed with immunoSEQ multiplex PCR; in TCRdb, only in-frame clones are kept and a portion is missing. The data hold roughly 550,000 clones, with roughly 95% observed a single time. The sequencing sample was made of naive CD8+ T cells sorted from blood. This receptor was identified in a woman aged 25-40 years in good health. The J gene is TRBJ2-5, the V gene TRBV4-1; D is perhaps TRBD2 (6 bases). The assigned J gene may be wrong: the sequence end matches TRBJ2-7 better. CDR3 nucleotides: TGCGCCAGCAGCCAAGATTGGCTAGCGCTGACCTACGAGCAGTACTTC. Protein product: CASSQDWLALTYEQYF.